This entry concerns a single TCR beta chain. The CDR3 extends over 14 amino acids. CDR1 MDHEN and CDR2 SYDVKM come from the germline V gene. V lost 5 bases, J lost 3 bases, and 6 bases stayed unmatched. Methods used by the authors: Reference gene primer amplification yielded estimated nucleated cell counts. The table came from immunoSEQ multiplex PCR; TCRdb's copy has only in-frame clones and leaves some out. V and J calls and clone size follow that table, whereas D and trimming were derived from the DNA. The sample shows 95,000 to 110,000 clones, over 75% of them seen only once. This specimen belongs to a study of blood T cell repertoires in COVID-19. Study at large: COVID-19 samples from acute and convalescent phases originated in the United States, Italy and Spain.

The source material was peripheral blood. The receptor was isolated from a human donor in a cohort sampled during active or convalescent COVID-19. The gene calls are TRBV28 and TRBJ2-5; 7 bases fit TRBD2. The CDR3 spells CASSSSGREETQYF. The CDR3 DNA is TGTGCCAGCAGTAGCTCAGGGAGGGAAGAGACCCAGTACTTC. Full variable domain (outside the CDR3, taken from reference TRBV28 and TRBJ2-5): DVKVTQSSRYLVKRTGEKVFLECVQDMDHENMFWYRQDPGLGLRLIYFSYDVKMKEKGDIPEGYSVSREKKERFSLILESASTNQTSMYLCASSSSGREETQYFGPGTRLLVL.